This TCR beta chain is from a study of cytomegalovirus exposure and HLA in healthy donors. In the study overall: Counted in an early data release were tens of millions of unique TCRs from HLA-typed donors.

Comments on this clone: The antigen is not known.

Study-wide results and limits: Specific recognition of CMV antigens was confirmed in vitro for a few chains (all CMV-associated). Accurate prediction of most subjects' HLA-A and HLA-B alleles from TCR beta sequences was reported.

PCR involved 60 Vbeta and 13 Jbeta primers. Using immunoSEQ multiplex PCR, the repertoire was profiled, and TCRdb retains in-frame clones only, with some absent. Here the sample spans 120,000 to 150,000 clones, 64% being singletons. V shed 7 bases and J shed 2 bases, with 14 bases lying between them. The CDR3 runs 14 residues. Germline lookup yields CDR1 LNHDA and CDR2 SQIVND (reference sequence). Sequencing used PBMCs. The chain links TRBV19 to TRBJ1-1; D is perhaps TRBD1 (6 bases). The sequence was collected from a woman in her twenties or thirties in good health and CMV-seropositive. The CDR3 region is CASTRGQINTEAFF. CDR3 sequence (DNA): TGTGCCAGTACCCGCGGACAGATAAACACTGAAGCTTTCTTT.